The next 27 T cell receptor beta chains were all read from a single sample in a study of blood T cell repertoires in COVID-19. Here immunoSEQ multiplex PCR was the method, and the copy in TCRdb shows in-frame clones only, minus some. Among around 70,000 clones listed, just under 80% were seen once. Specimen: peripheral blood. Source of these receptors: a human donor in a cohort sampled during active COVID-19.

The chain joins TRBV3-1 (or the pseudogene TRBV3-2) to TRBJ2-7; 9 bases are shared with TRBD2. V lost 4 bases, J lost 5 bases, and 9 bases stayed unmatched. Germline loops: CDR1 LGHDT, CDR2 YNNKEL (reference sequence). This CDR3 is 15 amino acids long. CDR3 in DNA: TGTGCCAGCAGCCTAGATAGCGGGAGAGGAAACGAGCAGTACTTC. This sequence encodes CASSLDSGRGNEQYF.

The CDR3 DNA follows: TGTGCCAGCAGCTCCCCCCCCAGGGGGAACTGGGAGCAGTTCTTC. It specifies CASSSPPRGNWEQFF. This chain joins TRBV11-2 and TRBJ2-1; the match to TRBD1 covers 7 bases. Trimming removed 4 bases from V and 10 bases from J; junction bases left unmatched: 13. CDR1 is SGHAT and CDR2 is FQNNGV in the germline V gene. CDR3 size: 15 residues.

CDR3 DNA sequence: TGTGCCAGCAGTGAACCGGGGGTTGGGGCCAACGTCCTGACTTTC. Translating gives CASSEPGVGANVLTF. This chain connects TRBV25-1 to TRBJ2-6, with a possible D match to TRBD2 (6 bases). This CDR3 contains 15 residues. Trimming cost V 2 bases and J 3 bases, with 8 bases left between them. The germline V gene encodes CDR1 MGHDK and CDR2 SYGVNS.

This clone was recorded a few times. This rearrangement joins TRBV7-2 to TRBJ2-2; 10 bases fit TRBD1. This CDR3 region has 15 residues. Trimming cost V 4 bases and J 5 bases; bases outside gene matches: 4. Germline CDR1 SGHTA, CDR2 FQGNSA. The CDR3 is CASSSGTGVTGELFF. The CDR3 DNA reads as TGTGCCAGCAGCTCGGGGACAGGGGTTACCGGGGAGCTGTTTTTT.

The genes are TRBV9 and TRBJ2-6; D uncertain. The V end was cut by 0 bases, the J end by 1 base, with 2 bases between. CDR1 and CDR2 (germline): SGDLS, YYNGEE. This CDR3 is 14 amino acids long. The CDR3 loop reads CASSVVSGANVLTF. CDR3 nucleotides: TGTGCCAGCAGCGTAGTATCTGGGGCCAACGTCCTGACTTTC.

The J gene is TRBJ2-1, the V gene TRBV18; D possibly corresponds to TRBD2 (5 bases). The germline V gene has CDR1 KGHSH and CDR2 LQKENI. V lost 0 bases and J 0 bases, leaving 6 bases between the germline ends. The CDR3 is 15 residues long. This chain's CDR3 is CASSPPGSSYNEQFF. CDR3 DNA: TGTGCCAGCTCACCACCAGGGAGCTCCTACAATGAGCAGTTCTTC.

The chain recombines TRBV28 with TRBJ2-7; 13 nucleotides agree with TRBD2. Trimming cost V 4 bases and J 0 bases; bases outside gene matches: 9. Germline CDR1 is MDHEN and CDR2 is SYDVKM. The CDR3 totals 18 residues. The CDR3 sequence: CASSSEGTSGTPSYEQYF. The CDR3 coding sequence is TGTGCCAGCAGTTCGGAGGGGACTAGCGGGACCCCCTCCTACGAGCAGTACTTC.

The chain uses TRBV29-1 and TRBJ2-7, with unresolved D. Looked up from germline, CDR1 is SQVTM and CDR2 is ANQGSEA. Trimming stripped 4 bases from V and 2 bases from J, with 9 bases between. This CDR3 has 12 amino acids. The CDR3 spells CSVGLRTYEQYF. Written as DNA, the CDR3 is TGCAGCGTTGGGTTGAGGACCTACGAGCAGTACTTC.

V usage is TRBV11-2 and J usage is TRBJ2-1, with a tentative D call TRBD2 (5 bases). The germline gives CDR1 SGHAT, CDR2 FQNNGV. Trimming took 8 bases from V and 6 from J, leaving 8 bases between them. CDR3 length equals 11 residues. DNA of the CDR3: TGTGCCAGCGCTGGAGGCAATGAGCAGTTCTTC. Its protein product is CASAGGNEQFF.

This chain joins TRBV28 and TRBJ2-7, with TRBD1 identical over 10 bases. The CDR3 totals 13 residues. The V segment lost 9 bases and the J segment 2 bases; nucleotides outside the gene matches: 4. Germline CDR1 reads MDHEN; CDR2 reads SYDVKM. The chain's CDR3 is CASLGQGAYEQYF. Here the CDR3 DNA reads TGTGCCAGTTTAGGACAGGGGGCCTACGAGCAGTACTTC.

In the case of this clone: Within the sample, other DNA sequences also encode this same CDR3. The V call is TRBV20-1, the J call TRBJ2-7, with unresolved D. V was shortened by 3 bases and J by 5 bases, with 8 bases between the two germline ends. The CDR3 extends over 11 amino acids. Germline V gene sequence: CDR1 DFQATT, CDR2 SNEGSKA (reference sequence). In DNA, the CDR3 is TGCAGTGCTAGGAGTGGGCACGAGCAGTACTTC. This sequence encodes CSARSGHEQYF.

CDR3 bases: TGTGCCAGCAGTTTACAGGGCCGGACCAACGTCCTGACTTTC. This translates into CASSLQGRTNVLTF. This sequence joins TRBV6-5 and TRBJ2-6; a possible D gene is TRBD1 (6 bases). Trimming took off 4 bases at V and 8 bases at J, with 12 bases between the two ends. This CDR3 contains 14 residues. CDR1 MNHEY and CDR2 SVGAGI come from the germline V gene.

This clone has only a few counts. The chain recombines TRBV4-3 with TRBJ2-6; D perhaps matches TRBD1 (5 bases). The V gene's germline CDR1 is LGHNA and CDR2 YSLEER. V was clipped by 4 bases and J by 2 bases, with 15 bases between them. The CDR3 spans 17 residues. CDR3 nucleotide sequence: TGCGCCAGCAGCCTCACAGGCAGGGTCGCTGGGGCCAACGTCCTGACTTTC. Translation: CASSLTGRVAGANVLTF.

In DNA, the CDR3 is TGTGCCAGTGCCCGGGTTTTTGCCGGGAGTGCCTACGAGCAGTACTTC. Translated, it gives CASARVFAGSAYEQYF. The rearrangement joins TRBV27 to TRBJ2-7; D perhaps matches TRBD2 (6 bases). CDR3 size: 16 residues. Germline CDR1 and CDR2: MNHEY and SMNVEV (reference sequence). V lost 9 bases, J lost 2 bases, and 23 bases lay in between.

The chain links TRBV6-6 to TRBJ2-3; 7 bases are shared with TRBD1. J was trimmed by 4 bases and V by 6 bases; bases with no gene match: 10. This CDR3 is 15 amino acids long. In germline, CDR1 is MNHNY, CDR2 SVGAGI (reference sequence). The CDR3 region has the DNA TGTGCCAGCAGGACGGACAGGATGGGCGCAGATACGCAGTATTTT. This sequence encodes CASRTDRMGADTQYF.

This clone was picked up one time. The rearrangement uses TRBV5-1 and TRBJ2-6, with D possibly matching TRBD2 (5 bases). V was cut by 8 bases and J by 3 bases, with 12 bases left in between. Germline V lookup: CDR1 SGHRS, CDR2 YFSETQ. The CDR3 extends over 14 amino acids. In DNA, the CDR3 is TGCGCCAGTTCCCTCAGCGGTGGGGCCAACGTCCTGACTTTC. Translation gives CASSLSGGANVLTF.

The chain combines TRBV5-1 with TRBJ2-7; 10 positions agree with TRBD1. V shed 4 bases, J shed 6 bases, and the junction held 10 bases outside the gene matches. CDR3 length: 15 residues. Germline CDR1 SGHRS, CDR2 YFSETQ. The chain's CDR3 is CASSPSGQGMSEQYF. DNA for the CDR3: TGCGCCAGCAGCCCGTCGGGACAGGGGATGTCCGAGCAGTACTTC. Full variable domain (remainder filled in from reference TRBV5-1 and TRBJ2-7): KAGVTQTPRYLIKTRGQQVTLSCSPISGHRSVSWYQQTPGQGLQFLFEYFSETQRNKGNFPGRFSGRQFSNSRSEMNVSTLELGDSALYLCASSPSGQGMSEQYFGPGTRLTVT.

This chain uses TRBV5-8 with TRBJ2-1, with 7 bases that match TRBD2. Germline V gives CDR1 SGHTS, CDR2 YDEGEE. V gave up 3 bases and J gave up 5 bases; unmatched junction bases: 14. This CDR3 region has 17 residues. In DNA, the CDR3 is TGTGCCAGCAGCTGGGGCCTTCTCGCGGGAGCCGACAATGAGCAGTTCTTC. It encodes CASSWGLLAGADNEQFF.

The chain employs TRBV12-3 or TRBV12-4 and TRBJ1-1; no reliable D call. This CDR3 region has 12 residues. Trimming left V 2 bases short and J 5 bases short, with 6 bases between. The CDR3 nucleotides read TGTGCCAGCAGTTTACGGAGGACTGAAGCTTTCTTT. It yields the protein CASSLRRTEAFF.

The gene calls are TRBV7-3 and TRBJ1-1, with TRBD1 matching 8 bases. This CDR3 region has 15 residues. Per germline, CDR1 SGHTA and CDR2 FQGTGA. V dropped 4 bases and J dropped 4; count of bases not matched to a gene: 8. This CDR3 reads CASSSTGGGVTEAFF. The CDR3 bases are TGTGCCAGCAGCTCCACAGGGGGTGGGGTCACTGAAGCTTTCTTT.

The chain couples TRBV11-3 to TRBJ2-7, with a possible D match to TRBD1 (5 bases). Germline V CDR1 and CDR2: SGHNT, YENEEA. Trimming stripped 6 bases from V and 4 bases from J, with 13 bases between. The length of the CDR3 is 13 residues. The CDR3 region is CASSSLGEYEQYF. For the CDR3, the DNA is TGTGCCAGCAGTTCCCTAGGGGAATACGAGCAGTACTTC.

This chain uses TRBV4-3 with TRBJ1-3; D is ambiguous. V dropped 2 bases and J dropped 2 bases, with 16 bases sitting between them. The CDR3 has 17 residues. Germline loops: CDR1 LGHNA, CDR2 YSLEER. The CDR3, as DNA: TGCGCCAGCAGCCAATCATCAACAGCATCGACTGGAAACACCATATATTTT. Protein: CASSQSSTASTGNTIYF.

V usage is TRBV28 and J usage is TRBJ2-7, with D uncertain. Germline-derived CDR1 and CDR2 are MDHEN and SYDVKM. This CDR3 spans 15 amino acids. Trimming removed 6 bases at V and 3 bases at J, with 18 bases between. CDR3 loop: CASSTTTLRVYEQYF. CDR3 sequence (DNA): TGTGCCAGCAGCACTACAACACTCCGGGTCTACGAGCAGTACTTC.

The genes are TRBV6-5 and TRBJ2-3, with no clear D. CDR3 size: 15 residues. Germline CDR1 MNHEY, CDR2 SVGAGI. V dropped 2 bases and J dropped 3 bases, with 12 bases sitting between them. The DNA for the CDR3 is TGTGCCAGCAGTTACGCCCCTGTTCGGACAGATACGCAGTATTTT. It codes for CASSYAPVRTDTQYF.

This chain uses TRBV5-6 with TRBJ1-5; TRBD1 matches 10 bases. The CDR3 sequence is 15 residues long. Germline assignment: CDR1 SGHDT and CDR2 YYEEEE. Germline trimming cut 0 bases from V and 7 bases from J; bases unmatched to any gene: 4. CDR3 in DNA: TGTGCCAGCAGCTTGGGGACAGGGGGAGGACAGCCCCAGCATTTT. It is translated as CASSLGTGGGQPQHF.

The chain combines TRBV11-3 with TRBJ2-1, with 8 bases matching TRBD1. The CDR3 sequence is 12 residues long. Germline CDR1 SGHNT, CDR2 YENEEA. J was trimmed by 8 bases and V by 5 bases; bases with no gene match: 2. CDR3 bases: TGTGCCAGCAGCCGGACAGGGTATGAGCAGTTCTTC. Translation: CASSRTGYEQFF.

V usage is TRBV7-2 and J usage is TRBJ1-3, with D possibly TRBD1 on 6 matching bases. V was cut by 2 bases and J by 3 bases, with 11 bases left in between. Germline values: CDR1 SGHTA, CDR2 FQGNSA. The CDR3 sequence is 15 residues long. Here the CDR3 DNA reads TGTGCCAGCAGCTTACTAACAGGGTTTGGAAACACCATATATTTT. Protein product: CASSLLTGFGNTIYF.